A selection of T cell receptor beta chains follows, all from one sample in a study of a mutant IDH1 vaccine in newly diagnosed glioma. Their specific antigens are unknown. Libraries were prepared by immunoSEQ multiplex PCR; TCRdb keeps only in-frame clonotypes and omits some of them. This table holds nearly 50,000 clones, approximately 84% found once. The source material was PBMCs, sampled from a glioma patient whose treatment included an IDH1 peptide vaccine. Every receptor here comes from a woman aged 25 to 39 with glioma. Some clones in this sample may be carry-over from other donors' samples. Both conserved end residues are part of each CDR3. A D gene is named only where the DNA matches it firmly. Not every row has a clone size; where given, it reads once, few, many or a size class.

D: .; V: TRBV6-1; size: .; J: TRBJ1-1; CDR3: CASEDFRTEAFF; DNA: TGTGCCAGCGAGGATTTCCGAACTGAAGCTTTCTTT
D: .; V: TRBV18; size: once; J: TRBJ1-5; CDR3: CASSSGQLNQPQHF; DNA: TGTGCCAGCTCATCCGGACAGCTCAATCAGCCCCAGCATTTT
D: .; V: TRBV7-2; size: .; J: TRBJ2-7; CDR3: CASSLDGQTDEQYF; DNA: TGTGCCAGCAGCTTAGACGGACAGACGGACGAGCAGTACTTC
D: .; V: TRBV5-6; size: .; J: TRBJ1-1; CDR3: CASSLAGTFSEAFF; DNA: TGTGCCAGCAGCTTGGCCGGCACCTTCTCTGAAGCTTTCTTT
D: TRBD2; V: TRBV28; size: .; J: TRBJ2-7; CDR3: CASSGGVPYEQYF; DNA: TGTGCCAGCAGCGGGGGGGTACCCTACGAGCAGTACTTC
D: .; V: TRBV30; size: .; J: TRBJ2-3; CDR3: CAWRTGDTQYF; DNA: TGTGCCTGGAGAACGGGAGATACGCAGTATTTT
D: TRBD2; V: TRBV30; size: .; J: TRBJ2-5; CDR3: CAWSVLGGGRQETQYF; DNA: TGTGCCTGGAGTGTACTGGGGGGGGGACGTCAGGAGACCCAGTACTTC
D: .; V: TRBV7-9; size: few; J: TRBJ1-1; CDR3: CASSPQGNTEAFF; DNA: TGTGCCAGCAGCCCACAGGGAAACACTGAAGCTTTCTTT
D: .; V: TRBV15; size: .; J: TRBJ2-7; CDR3: CATSPDIAYEQYF; DNA: TGTGCCACCAGCCCCGACATTGCCTACGAGCAGTACTTC
D: .; V: TRBV29-1; size: once; J: TRBJ2-2; CDR3: CSAAGPTNTGELFF; DNA: TGCAGCGCCGCGGGACCTACAAACACCGGGGAGCTGTTTTTT
D: TRBD2; V: TRBV15; size: .; J: TRBJ2-1; CDR3: CATSRGGLAGDGYEQFF; DNA: TGTGCCACCAGCAGAGGGGGGCTAGCGGGAGATGGCTATGAGCAGTTCTTC
D: TRBD1; V: TRBV7-9; size: once; J: TRBJ2-1; CDR3: CASNGPGQGYNEQFF; DNA: TGTGCCAGCAATGGACCGGGACAGGGCTACAATGAGCAGTTCTTC
D: TRBD2; V: TRBV9; size: .; J: TRBJ2-3; CDR3: CAKEPGLATTDTQYF; DNA: TGTGCCAAAGAACCGGGACTAGCGACTACAGATACGCAGTATTTT
D: .; V: TRBV7-9; size: .; J: TRBJ1-4; CDR3: CASSYVGGELFF; DNA: TGTGCCAGCAGCTATGTAGGGGGAGAACTGTTTTTT
D: TRBD2; V: TRBV30; size: .; J: TRBJ2-5; CDR3: CAWTSGVQETQYF; DNA: TGTGCCTGGACTAGCGGGGTTCAAGAGACCCAGTACTTC
D: .; V: TRBV5-6; size: .; J: TRBJ2-7; CDR3: CASSLAPQGYEQYF; DNA: TGTGCCAGCAGCTTGGCACCACAGGGCTACGAGCAGTACTTC
D: TRBD1; V: TRBV29-1; size: .; J: TRBJ1-1; CDR3: CSVPRTGNTEAFF; DNA: TGCAGCGTTCCCCGGACAGGGAACACTGAAGCTTTCTTT
D: TRBD1; V: TRBV10-2; size: .; J: TRBJ1-4; CDR3: CATRTGGEEKLFF; DNA: TGCGCCACCCGGACAGGGGGCGAAGAAAAACTGTTTTTT
D: .; V: TRBV6-1; size: .; J: TRBJ2-5; CDR3: CAPVGFQETQYF; DNA: TGTGCCCCAGTAGGGTTCCAAGAGACCCAGTACTTC
D: TRBD1; V: TRBV6-4; size: .; J: TRBJ1-5; CDR3: CASRGTGGCQPQHF; DNA: TGTGCCAGCAGGGGGACAGGGGGCTGTCAGCCCCAGCATTTT
D: TRBD1; V: TRBV19; size: .; J: TRBJ1-5; CDR3: CASSDRQNQPQHF; DNA: TGTGCCAGTTCGGACAGGCAGAATCAGCCCCAGCATTTT
D: TRBD1; V: TRBV6-4; size: .; J: TRBJ2-1; CDR3: CASSDSWTGGRSLSYNEQFF; DNA: TGTGCCAGCAGTGACTCCTGGACAGGAGGCCGCTCCCTCTCCTACAATGAGCAGTTCTTC
D: .; V: TRBV15; size: .; J: TRBJ1-1; CDR3: CATSREEGNTEAFF; DNA: TGTGCCACCAGCAGAGAAGAGGGGAACACTGAAGCTTTCTTT
D: TRBD2; V: TRBV4-1; size: .; J: TRBJ2-1; CDR3: CASSQDGLAGENEQFF; DNA: TGCGCCAGCAGCCAAGACGGACTAGCGGGAGAAAATGAGCAGTTCTTC
D: .; V: TRBV30; size: once; J: TRBJ1-2; CDR3: CAWSVRRIYGYTF; DNA: TGTGCCTGGAGTGTACGCAGAATCTATGGCTACACCTTC
D: TRBD2; V: TRBV7-9; size: .; J: TRBJ2-7; CDR3: CASSLGTSGFYEQYF; DNA: TGTGCCAGCAGCTTGGGGACTAGCGGCTTCTACGAGCAGTACTTC
D: .; V: TRBV30; size: .; J: TRBJ2-6; CDR3: CAWRPQRGAGANVLTF; DNA: TGTGCCTGGAGGCCTCAGAGGGGGGCTGGGGCCAACGTCCTGACTTTC
D: .; V: TRBV2; size: .; J: TRBJ1-1; CDR3: CASRTEMNTEAFF; DNA: TGTGCCAGCAGGACAGAGATGAACACTGAAGCTTTCTTT
D: .; V: TRBV12-5; size: once; J: TRBJ2-5; CDR3: CASGLVRQRPPKTQYF; DNA: TGTGCTAGTGGTTTGGTAAGACAGAGACCCCCCAAGACCCAGTACTTC
D: TRBD1; V: TRBV29-1; size: .; J: TRBJ1-1; CDR3: CSAGTGEWGWGTEAFF; DNA: TGCAGCGCCGGAACAGGGGAGTGGGGCTGGGGCACTGAAGCTTTCTTT
D: TRBD2; V: TRBV5-6; size: .; J: TRBJ2-7; CDR3: CASSSTSGQGEQYF; DNA: TGTGCCAGCAGCTCGACTAGCGGGCAGGGGGAGCAGTACTTC
D: .; V: TRBV7-9; size: few; J: TRBJ1-1; CDR3: CASSRAFQAFF; DNA: TGTGCCAGCAGCCGGGCCTTTCAAGCTTTCTTT
D: .; V: TRBV10-1; size: few; J: TRBJ1-1; CDR3: CASSESRRADTEAFF; DNA: TGCGCCAGCAGTGAGTCGAGAAGGGCCGACACTGAAGCTTTCTTT
D: .; V: TRBV5-6; size: .; J: TRBJ2-7; CDR3: CASSPSLGRGAYEQYF; DNA: TGTGCCAGCAGTCCCAGCTTGGGCCGCGGGGCCTACGAGCAGTACTTC
D: .; V: TRBV7-9; size: .; J: TRBJ1-2; CDR3: CASSPEAIYGYTF; DNA: TGTGCCAGCAGCCCGGAAGCGATCTATGGCTACACCTTC
D: TRBD1; V: TRBV19; size: .; J: TRBJ1-5; CDR3: CASSTLTGIREPQHF; DNA: TGTGCCAGTAGTACCCTGACAGGGATCCGGGAGCCCCAGCATTTT
D: .; V: TRBV6-1; size: .; J: TRBJ1-1; CDR3: CASGAVNTEAFF; DNA: TGTGCCAGCGGGGCTGTGAACACTGAAGCTTTCTTT
D: .; V: TRBV4-1; size: .; J: TRBJ2-5; CDR3: CASSQEGETQYF; DNA: TGCGCCAGCAGCCAAGAAGGGGAGACCCAGTACTTC
D: TRBD2; V: TRBV5-1; size: .; J: TRBJ2-7; CDR3: CASSLGLARDEQYF; DNA: TGCGCCAGCAGCTTGGGACTAGCGCGGGACGAGCAGTACTTC
D: .; V: TRBV5-6; size: .; J: TRBJ2-7; CDR3: CASSLLRGLGEQYF; DNA: TGTGCCAGCAGCTTGTTGCGGGGGCTGGGGGAGCAGTACTTC
D: .; V: TRBV29-1; size: .; J: TRBJ2-1; CDR3: CSVDGTNEQFF; DNA: TGCAGCGTTGACGGGACAAATGAGCAGTTCTTC
D: .; V: TRBV19; size: .; J: TRBJ1-1; CDR3: CASSKDSITTEAFF; DNA: TGTGCCAGTAGTAAGGACAGTATTACCACTGAAGCTTTCTTT
D: .; V: TRBV30; size: .; J: TRBJ1-2; CDR3: CAWSVRPERGYTF; DNA: TGTGCCTGGAGTGTAAGGCCCGAGAGGGGCTACACCTTC
D: .; V: TRBV29-1; size: .; J: TRBJ2-1; CDR3: CSVPWTASSYNEQFF; DNA: TGCAGCGTCCCCTGGACAGCGAGCTCCTACAATGAGCAGTTCTTC
D: TRBD1; V: TRBV2; size: .; J: TRBJ1-5; CDR3: CASSDQGASYRTSNQPQHF; DNA: TGTGCCAGCAGCGATCAGGGGGCGAGTTATAGAACGAGCAATCAGCCCCAGCATTTT
D: .; V: TRBV10-1; size: .; J: TRBJ2-1; CDR3: CASSEHGYNEQFF; DNA: TGCGCCAGCAGTGAGCACGGATACAATGAGCAGTTCTTC
D: TRBD1; V: TRBV5-4; size: .; J: TRBJ2-7; CDR3: CASRPEPGQGAYEQYF; DNA: TGTGCCAGCAGACCCGAACCGGGACAGGGGGCCTACGAGCAGTACTTC
D: .; V: TRBV4-1; size: .; J: TRBJ1-1; CDR3: CASSQTAGNTEAFF; DNA: TGCGCCAGCAGCCAAACGGCAGGAAACACTGAAGCTTTCTTT
D: TRBD1; V: TRBV11-2; size: .; J: TRBJ2-2; CDR3: CASSEGQGTNTGELFF; DNA: TGTGCCAGCAGCGAGGGACAGGGAACGAACACCGGGGAGCTGTTTTTT
D: .; V: TRBV7-9; size: .; J: TRBJ2-7; CDR3: CASRLDSTYEQYF; DNA: TGTGCCAGCAGATTGGACAGTACCTACGAGCAGTACTTC
D: .; V: TRBV2; size: .; J: TRBJ2-7; CDR3: CASSTRGQYF; DNA: TGTGCCAGCAGCACTAGAGGGCAGTACTTC
D: .; V: TRBV10-2; size: .; J: TRBJ2-1; CDR3: CASNSWRDSSYNEQFF; DNA: TGCGCCAGCAACTCCTGGCGGGACAGCTCCTACAATGAGCAGTTCTTC
D: .; V: TRBV7-9; size: .; J: TRBJ1-1; CDR3: CASSLAPNTEAFF; DNA: TGTGCCAGCAGCTTAGCCCCGAACACTGAAGCTTTCTTT